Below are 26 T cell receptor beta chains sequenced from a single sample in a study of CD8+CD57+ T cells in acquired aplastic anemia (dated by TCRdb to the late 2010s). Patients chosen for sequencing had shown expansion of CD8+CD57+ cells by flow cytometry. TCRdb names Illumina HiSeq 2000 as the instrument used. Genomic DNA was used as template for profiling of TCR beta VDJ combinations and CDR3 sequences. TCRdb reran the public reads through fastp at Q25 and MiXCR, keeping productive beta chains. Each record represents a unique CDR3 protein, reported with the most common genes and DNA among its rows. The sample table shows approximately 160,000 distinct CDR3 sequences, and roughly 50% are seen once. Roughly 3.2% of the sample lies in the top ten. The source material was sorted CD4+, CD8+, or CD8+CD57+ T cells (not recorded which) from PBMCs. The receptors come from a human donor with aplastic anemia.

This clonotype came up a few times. The CDR3 coding sequence is TGTGCCAGCTCACCTAGGCAGTCTAACTATGGCTACACCTTC. It translates to CASSPRQSNYGYTF. The chain has TRBV18 and TRBJ1-2; the D is unclear. This CDR3 comprises 14 residues. V lost 3 bases and J lost 0, with 8 bases in between. Per germline, CDR1 KGHSH and CDR2 LQKENI.

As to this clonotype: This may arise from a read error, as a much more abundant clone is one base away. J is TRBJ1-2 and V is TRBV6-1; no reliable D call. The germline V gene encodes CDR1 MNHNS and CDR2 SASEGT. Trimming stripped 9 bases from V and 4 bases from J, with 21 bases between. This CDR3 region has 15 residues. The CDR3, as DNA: TGTGCCAGTCACGTCCCCGGACGGAGGATCTATGGCTACACCTTC. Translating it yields CASHVPGRRIYGYTF.

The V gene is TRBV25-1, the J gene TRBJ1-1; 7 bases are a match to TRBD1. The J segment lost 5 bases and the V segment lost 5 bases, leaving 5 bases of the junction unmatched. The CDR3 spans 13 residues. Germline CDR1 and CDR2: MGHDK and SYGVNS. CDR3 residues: CASSWARGTEAFF. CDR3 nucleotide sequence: TGTGCCAGCAGTTGGGCCAGGGGGACTGAAGCTTTCTTT.

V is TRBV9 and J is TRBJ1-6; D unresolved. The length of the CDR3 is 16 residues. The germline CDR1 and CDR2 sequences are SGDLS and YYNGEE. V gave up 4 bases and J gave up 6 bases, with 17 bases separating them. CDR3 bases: TGTGCCAGCAGCAATAGGACCTACGGCCGTAATTCACCCCTCCACTTT. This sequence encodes CASSNRTYGRNSPLHF.

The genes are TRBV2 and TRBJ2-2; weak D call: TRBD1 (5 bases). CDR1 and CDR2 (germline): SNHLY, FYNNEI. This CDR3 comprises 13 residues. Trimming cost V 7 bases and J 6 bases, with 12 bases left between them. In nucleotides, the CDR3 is TGTGCCAGCACCCCAGGCAGGGCCGGGGAGCTGTTTTTT. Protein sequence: CASTPGRAGELFF.

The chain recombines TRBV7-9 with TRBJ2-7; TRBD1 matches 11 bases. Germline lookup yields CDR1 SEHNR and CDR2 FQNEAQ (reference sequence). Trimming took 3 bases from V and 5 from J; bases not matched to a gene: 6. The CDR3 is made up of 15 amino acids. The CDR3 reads CASSFGQGAWDEQYF. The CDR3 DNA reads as TGTGCCAGCAGCTTCGGACAGGGGGCGTGGGACGAGCAGTACTTC.

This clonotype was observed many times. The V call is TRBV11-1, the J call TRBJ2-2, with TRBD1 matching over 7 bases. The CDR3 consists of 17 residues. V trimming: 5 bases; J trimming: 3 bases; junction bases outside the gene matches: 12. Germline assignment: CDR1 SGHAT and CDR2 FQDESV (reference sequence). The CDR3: CASSPYPTGKDTGELFF. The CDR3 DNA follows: TGTGCCAGCAGCCCGTACCCGACAGGGAAGGACACCGGGGAGCTGTTTTTT.

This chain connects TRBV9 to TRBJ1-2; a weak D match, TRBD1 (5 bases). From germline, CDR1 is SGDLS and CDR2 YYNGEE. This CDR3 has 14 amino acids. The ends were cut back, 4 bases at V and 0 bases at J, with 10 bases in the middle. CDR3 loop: CASSPPGANYGYTF. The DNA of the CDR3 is TGTGCCAGCAGCCCTCCGGGGGCTAACTATGGCTACACCTTC.

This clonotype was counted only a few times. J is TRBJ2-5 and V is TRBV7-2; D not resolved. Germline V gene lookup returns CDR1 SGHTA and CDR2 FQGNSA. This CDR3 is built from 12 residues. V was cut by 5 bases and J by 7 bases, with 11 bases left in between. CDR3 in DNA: TGTGCCAGCAGCCCCCTTGAGCGGACCCAGTACTTC. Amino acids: CASSPLERTQYF.

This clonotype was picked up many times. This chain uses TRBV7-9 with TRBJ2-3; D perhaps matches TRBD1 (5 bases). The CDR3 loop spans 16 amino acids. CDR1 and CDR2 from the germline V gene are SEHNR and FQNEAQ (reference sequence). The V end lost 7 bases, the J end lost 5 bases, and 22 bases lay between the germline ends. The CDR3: CASTLVGQSAVDTQYF. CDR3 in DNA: TGTGCCAGCACCCTAGTTGGACAATCGGCAGTAGATACGCAGTATTTT. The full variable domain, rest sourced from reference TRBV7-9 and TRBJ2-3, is DTGVSQNPRHKITKRGQNVTFRCDPISEHNRLYWYRQTLGQGPEFLTYFQNEAQLEKSRLLSDRFSAERPKGSFSTLEIQRTEQGDSAMYLCASTLVGQSAVDTQYFGPGTRLTVL.

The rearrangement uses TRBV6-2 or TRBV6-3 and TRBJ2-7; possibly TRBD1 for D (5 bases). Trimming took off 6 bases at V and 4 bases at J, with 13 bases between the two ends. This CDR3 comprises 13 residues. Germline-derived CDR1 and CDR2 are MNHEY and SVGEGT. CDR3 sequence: CASRDGQKYEQYF. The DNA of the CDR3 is TGTGCCAGCAGGGATGGACAAAAATACGAGCAGTACTTC.

The CDR3 DNA reads as TGTGCCAGCACTTTTCAGGGGAATTCACCCCTCCACTTT. Protein product: CASTFQGNSPLHF. The chain is built from TRBV25-1 and TRBJ1-6, with a weak D call TRBD1 (6 bases). Deletions cut 7 bases from V and 7 bases from J, with 11 bases between. Germline assignment: CDR1 MGHDK and CDR2 SYGVNS. CDR3 length equals 13 residues.

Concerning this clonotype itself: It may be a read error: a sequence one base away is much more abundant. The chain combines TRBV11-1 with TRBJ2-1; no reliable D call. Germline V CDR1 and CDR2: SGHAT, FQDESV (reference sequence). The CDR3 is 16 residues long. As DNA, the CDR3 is TGTGCCAGCAGCTTAGCCGCCCCGAGCTCCTACAATGAGCAGCTCTTC. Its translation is CASSLAAPSSYNEQLF.

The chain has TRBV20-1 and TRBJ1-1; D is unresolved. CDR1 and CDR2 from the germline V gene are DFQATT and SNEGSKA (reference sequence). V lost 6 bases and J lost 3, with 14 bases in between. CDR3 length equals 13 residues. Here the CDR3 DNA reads TGCAGTGCGCTTATAAATATGGACACTGAAGCTTTCTTT. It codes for CSALINMDTEAFF.

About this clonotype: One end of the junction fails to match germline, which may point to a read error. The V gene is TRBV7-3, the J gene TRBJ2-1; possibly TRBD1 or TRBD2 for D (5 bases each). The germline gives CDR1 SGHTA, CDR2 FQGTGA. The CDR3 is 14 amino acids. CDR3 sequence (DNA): TGTGCCAGCAGCTTAACGGGGACCGACAATAAGCAGTTCTTC. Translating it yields CASSLTGTDNKQFF.

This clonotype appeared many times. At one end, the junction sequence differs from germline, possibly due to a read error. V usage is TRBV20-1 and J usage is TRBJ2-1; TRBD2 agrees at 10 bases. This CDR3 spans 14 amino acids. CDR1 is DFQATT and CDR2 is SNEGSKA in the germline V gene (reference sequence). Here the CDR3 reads CSAQTSGTLREPFF. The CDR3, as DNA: TGCAGTGCTCAAACTAGCGGGACTCTGAGGGAGCCGTTCTTC.

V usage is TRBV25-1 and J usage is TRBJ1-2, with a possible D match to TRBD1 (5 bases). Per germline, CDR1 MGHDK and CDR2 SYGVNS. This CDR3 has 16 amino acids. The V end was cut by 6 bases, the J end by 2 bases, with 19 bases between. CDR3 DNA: TGTGCCAGCAGCCAAGATCTAGGGGCCCTGAACTATGGCTACACCTTC. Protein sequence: CASSQDLGALNYGYTF.

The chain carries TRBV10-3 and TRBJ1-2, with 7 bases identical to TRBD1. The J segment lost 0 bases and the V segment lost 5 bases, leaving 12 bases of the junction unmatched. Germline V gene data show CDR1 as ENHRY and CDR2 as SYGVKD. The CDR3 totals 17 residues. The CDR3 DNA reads TGTGCCATCAGTCAGACAGGGAGGGGATTCTCTAACTATGGCTACACCTTC. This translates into CAISQTGRGFSNYGYTF.

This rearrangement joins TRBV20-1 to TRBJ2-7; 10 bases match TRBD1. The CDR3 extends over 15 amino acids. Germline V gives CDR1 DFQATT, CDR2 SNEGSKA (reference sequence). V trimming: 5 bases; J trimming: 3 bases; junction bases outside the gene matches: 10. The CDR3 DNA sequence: TGCAGTGCTTCGACAGGGGGCGGGAGGAGCTACGAGCAGTACGTC. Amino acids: CSASTGGGRSYEQYV.

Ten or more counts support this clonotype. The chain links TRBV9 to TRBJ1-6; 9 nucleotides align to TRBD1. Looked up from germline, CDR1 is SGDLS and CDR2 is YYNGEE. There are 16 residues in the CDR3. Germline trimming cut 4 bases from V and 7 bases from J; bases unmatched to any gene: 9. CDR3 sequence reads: CASSLDPGTGNSPLHF. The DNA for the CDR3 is TGTGCCAGCAGCCTCGACCCCGGGACAGGGAATTCACCCCTCCACTTT.

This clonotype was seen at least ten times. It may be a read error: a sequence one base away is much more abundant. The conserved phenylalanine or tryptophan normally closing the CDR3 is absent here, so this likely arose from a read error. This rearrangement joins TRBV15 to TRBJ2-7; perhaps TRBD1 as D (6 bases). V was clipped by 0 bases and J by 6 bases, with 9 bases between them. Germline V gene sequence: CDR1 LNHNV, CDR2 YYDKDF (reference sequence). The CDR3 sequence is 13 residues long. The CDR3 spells CATSRDRTAEQYL. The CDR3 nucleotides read TGTGCCACCAGCAGAGATAGGACAGCCGAGCAGTACCTC.

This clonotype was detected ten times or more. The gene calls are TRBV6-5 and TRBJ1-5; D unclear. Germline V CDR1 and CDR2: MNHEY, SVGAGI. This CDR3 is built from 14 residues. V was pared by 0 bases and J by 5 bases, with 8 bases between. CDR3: CASSYSGSDQPQHF. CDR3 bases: TGTGCCAGCAGTTACTCAGGCAGCGATCAGCCCCAGCATTTT.

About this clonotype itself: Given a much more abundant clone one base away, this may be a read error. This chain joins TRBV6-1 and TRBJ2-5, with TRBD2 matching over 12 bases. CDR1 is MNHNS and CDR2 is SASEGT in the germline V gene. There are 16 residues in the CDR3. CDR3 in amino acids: CASSERRLAGVETQCF. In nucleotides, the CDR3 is TGTGCCAGCAGTGAAAGGCGACTAGCGGGAGTGGAGACCCAGTGCTTC.

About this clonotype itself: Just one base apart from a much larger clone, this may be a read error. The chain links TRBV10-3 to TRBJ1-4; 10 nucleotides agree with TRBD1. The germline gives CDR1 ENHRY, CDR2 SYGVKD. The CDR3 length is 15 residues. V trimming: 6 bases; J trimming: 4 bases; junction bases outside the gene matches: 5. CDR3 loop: CAIRTGGAGNEKLFF. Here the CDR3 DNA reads TGTGCCATCAGGACAGGGGGCGCCGGTAATGAAAAACTGTTTTTT.

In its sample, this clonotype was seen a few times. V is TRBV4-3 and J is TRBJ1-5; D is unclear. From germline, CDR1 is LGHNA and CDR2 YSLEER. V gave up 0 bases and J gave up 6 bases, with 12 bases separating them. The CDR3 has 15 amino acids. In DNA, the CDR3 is TGCGCCAGCAGCCAAGATGGATTAGGACGTCAGCCCCAGCATTTT. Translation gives CASSQDGLGRQPQHF.

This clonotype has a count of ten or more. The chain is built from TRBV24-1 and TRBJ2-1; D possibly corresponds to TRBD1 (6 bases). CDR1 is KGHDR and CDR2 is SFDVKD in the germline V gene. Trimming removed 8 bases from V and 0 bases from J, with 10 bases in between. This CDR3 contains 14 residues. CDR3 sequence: CATKGEPSYNEQFF. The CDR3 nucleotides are TGTGCCACCAAGGGGGAGCCCTCCTACAATGAGCAGTTCTTC.